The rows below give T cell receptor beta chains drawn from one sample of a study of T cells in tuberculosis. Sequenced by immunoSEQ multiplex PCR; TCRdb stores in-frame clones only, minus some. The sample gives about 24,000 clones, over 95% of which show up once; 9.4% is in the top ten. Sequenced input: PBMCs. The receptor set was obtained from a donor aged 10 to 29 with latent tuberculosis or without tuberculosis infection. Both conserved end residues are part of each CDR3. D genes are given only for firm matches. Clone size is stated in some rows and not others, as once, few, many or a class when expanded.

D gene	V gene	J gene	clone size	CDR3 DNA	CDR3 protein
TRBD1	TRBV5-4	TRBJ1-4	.	TGTGCCAGCAGACGACAGGGGAATGAAAAACTGTTTTTT	CASRRQGNEKLFF
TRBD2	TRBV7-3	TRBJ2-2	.	TGTGCCAGCAGCGCGCCGGGACTAGCGGGGGGAACCGGGGAGCTGTTTTTT	CASSAPGLAGGTGELFF
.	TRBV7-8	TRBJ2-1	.	TGTGCCAGCAGCTTCGCAGGACTCAAGAATGAGCAGTTCTTC	CASSFAGLKNEQFF
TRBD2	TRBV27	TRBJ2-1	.	TGTGCCAGCAGTTTAACTAGCGGGGTGTCGAGCTCCTACAATGAGCAGTTCTTC	CASSLTSGVSSSYNEQFF
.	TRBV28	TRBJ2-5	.	TGTGCCAGCAGCCGTGAGCGGAACCAAGAGACCCAGTACTTC	CASSRERNQETQYF
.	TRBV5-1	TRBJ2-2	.	TGCGCCAGCAGGAGCGAGGTCGGGGAGCTGTTTTTT	CASRSEVGELFF
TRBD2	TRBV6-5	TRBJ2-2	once	TGTGCCAGCAGCCGTAGGACTAGCGGGAGCGGGGAGCTGTTTTTT	CASSRRTSGSGELFF
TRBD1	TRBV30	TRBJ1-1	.	TGTGCCTGGGGTGCTGGGACAGGGCAAGGGGGAGCTTTCTTT	CAWGAGTGQGGAFF
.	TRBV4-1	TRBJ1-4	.	TGCGCCAGCAGCCAAGACGGCGCGCGTGGGTCGGGTGAAAAACTGTTTTTT	CASSQDGARGSGEKLFF
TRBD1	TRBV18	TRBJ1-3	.	TGTGCCAGCTCACCCCTTACGACAGGGGGTAACGGAAACACCATATATTTT	CASSPLTTGGNGNTIYF
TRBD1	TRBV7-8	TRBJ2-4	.	TGTGCCAGCAGCATACGGACAGGGGAGACCAAAAACATTCAGTACTTC	CASSIRTGETKNIQYF
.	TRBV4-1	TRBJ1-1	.	TGCGCCAGCAGCCAAAGCAGGGGCTGGACTGAAGCTTTCTTT	CASSQSRGWTEAFF
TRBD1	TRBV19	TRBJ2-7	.	TGTGCCAGTAGCCTAGGACAGGGGTACTCCTACGAGCAGTACTTC	CASSLGQGYSYEQYF
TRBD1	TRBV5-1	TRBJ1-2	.	TGCGCCAGCAAAGAACAGGGGAGCGACTATGGCTACACCTTC	CASKEQGSDYGYTF
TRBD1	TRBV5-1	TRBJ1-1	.	TGCGCCAGCAGCTTGACCGGACAGGGGGCGAACACTGAAGCTTTCTTT	CASSLTGQGANTEAFF
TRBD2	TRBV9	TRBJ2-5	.	TGTGCCAGCAGCGTAGATCGCGGGGGGGGCGAGACCCAGTACTTC	CASSVDRGGGETQYF
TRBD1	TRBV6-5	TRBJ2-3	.	TGTGCCAGCAGGCCACAGGGGGCACCCACAGATACGCAGTATTTT	CASRPQGAPTDTQYF
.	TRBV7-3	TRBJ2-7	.	TGTGCCAGCAGCTTAAGGGCGGGTTCCTACGAGCAGTACTTC	CASSLRAGSYEQYF
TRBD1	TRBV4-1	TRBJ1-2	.	TGCGCCAGCAGCCACATGACAGGGTCCTATGGCTACACCTTC	CASSHMTGSYGYTF
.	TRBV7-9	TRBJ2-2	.	TGTGCCAGCATCCCAACGGATCGGGGCGGGGAGCTGTTTTTT	CASIPTDRGGELFF
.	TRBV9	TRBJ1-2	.	TGTGCCAGCAGCCCGCGGACAGATCGGGGAAATGGCTACACCTTC	CASSPRTDRGNGYTF
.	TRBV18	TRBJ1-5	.	TGTGCCAGCTCACTTTTGCAGGGGACTCAGCCCCAGCATTTT	CASSLLQGTQPQHF
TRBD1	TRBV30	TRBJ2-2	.	TGTGCCTGGGAACCTGGGACAGGACGTACCGGGGAGCTGTTTTTT	CAWEPGTGRTGELFF
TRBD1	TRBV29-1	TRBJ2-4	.	TGCAGCGTGGTTGGCGGCGGACAGGGTGGACTAGCCAAAAACATTCAGTACTTC	CSVVGGGQGGLAKNIQYF
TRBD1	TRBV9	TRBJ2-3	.	TGTGCCAGCAGCGAGGACAGGACACGCACAGATACGCAGTATTTT	CASSEDRTRTDTQYF
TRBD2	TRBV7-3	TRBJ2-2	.	TGTGCCAGCGGGTTAGCGGGAGCCAACACCGGGGAGCTGTTTTTT	CASGLAGANTGELFF
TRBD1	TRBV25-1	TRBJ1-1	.	TGTGCCAGCAGTCCGTCGGACAGGCGCACTGAAGCTTTCTTT	CASSPSDRRTEAFF
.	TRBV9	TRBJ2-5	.	TGTGCCAGCAGCGCGGGGGGCGGGAGCGGAAAGGAGACCCAGTACTTC	CASSAGGGSGKETQYF
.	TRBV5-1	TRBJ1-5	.	TGCGCCAGCACCGAAACTGGGGGGACTAATCAGCCCCAGCATTTT	CASTETGGTNQPQHF
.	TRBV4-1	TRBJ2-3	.	TGCGCCAGCAGCCAAGATGGGGCATTAGTCACAGATACGCAGTATTTT	CASSQDGALVTDTQYF
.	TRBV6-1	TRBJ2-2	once	TGTGCCAGCAGGGGGGTAAGGGGGAGCACCGGGGAGCTGTTTTTT	CASRGVRGSTGELFF
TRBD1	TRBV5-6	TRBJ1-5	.	TGTGCCAGCAGCCTGGGGACAGCTAATCAGCCCCAGCATTTT	CASSLGTANQPQHF
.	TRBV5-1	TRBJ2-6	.	TGCGCCAGCAGCCCCCAGGGCTCTGGGGCCAACGTCCTGACTTTC	CASSPQGSGANVLTF
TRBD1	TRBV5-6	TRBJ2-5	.	TGTGCCAGCAGCTCTGACAGGGGCCAAGAGACCCAGTACTTC	CASSSDRGQETQYF
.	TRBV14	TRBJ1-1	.	TGTGCCAGCAGCCAAAGTCGGGCTGAAGCTTTCTTT	CASSQSRAEAFF
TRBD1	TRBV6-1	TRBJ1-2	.	TGTGCCAGCAGAGGACAGGGCTCCCCCGGCTATGGCTACACCTTC	CASRGQGSPGYGYTF
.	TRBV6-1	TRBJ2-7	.	TGTGCCAGCAGTGCTATCGCTGCCTACGAGCAGTACTTC	CASSAIAAYEQYF
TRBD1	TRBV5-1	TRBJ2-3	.	TGCGCCAGCAGCTTAGACAGGGACCGCACAGATACGCAGTATTTT	CASSLDRDRTDTQYF
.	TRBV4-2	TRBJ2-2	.	TGTGCCAGCAGCCAAGCAGGGTACGGGGAGCTGTTTTTT	CASSQAGYGELFF
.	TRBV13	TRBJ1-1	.	TGTGCCAGCAGGAGCTCCACTGAAGCTTTCTTT	CASRSSTEAFF
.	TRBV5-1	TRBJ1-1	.	TGCGCCAGCAGCCCAACGGCGGGGAACACTGAAGCTTTCTTT	CASSPTAGNTEAFF
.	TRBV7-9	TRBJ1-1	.	TGTGCCAGCAGCTCCGGAGGGGTCACTGAAGCTTTCTTT	CASSSGGVTEAFF
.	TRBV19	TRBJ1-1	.	TGTGCCAGTATGTCAGAGGGCAGATCCTCGGGTTTAATGAACACTGAAGCTTTCTTT	CASMSEGRSSGLMNTEAFF
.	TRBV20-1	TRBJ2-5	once	TGCAGTGCTACACAGGAGACCCAGTACTTC	CSATQETQYF
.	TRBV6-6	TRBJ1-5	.	TGTGCCAGCAGTTACTCAGGGGATCAGCCCCAGCATTTT	CASSYSGDQPQHF
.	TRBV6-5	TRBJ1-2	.	TGTGCCAGCTCCAGGGGAGACGGCTACACCTTC	CASSRGDGYTF
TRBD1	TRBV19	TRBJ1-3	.	TGTGCCAGTAGTGCCCGGGACAGCTCTGGAAACACCATATATTTT	CASSARDSSGNTIYF
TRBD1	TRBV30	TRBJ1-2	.	TGTGCCTGGAGAGCTTACAGACAGGGCGGTGGCTACACCTTC	CAWRAYRQGGGYTF
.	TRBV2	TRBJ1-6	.	TGTGCCAGCAGTTACAGGGAGGGCTATAATTCACCCCTCCACTTT	CASSYREGYNSPLHF
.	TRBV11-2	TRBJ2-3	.	TGTGCCAGCAGCCCAAGGGGCCAATCCACAGATACGCAGTATTTT	CASSPRGQSTDTQYF
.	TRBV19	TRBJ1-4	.	TGTGCCAGCGCCCTCGTATCGAGGGTTGGGGAAAAACTGTTTTTT	CASALVSRVGEKLFF
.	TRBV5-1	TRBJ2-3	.	TGCGCCAGCAGCTTGGAAGAGGTAGCCCTACGCGATACGCAGTATTTT	CASSLEEVALRDTQYF
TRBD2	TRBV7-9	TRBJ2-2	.	TGTGCCAGCGGCAGGAAACTAGCGGGGGGCCTCGGGGAGCTGTTTTTT	CASGRKLAGGLGELFF
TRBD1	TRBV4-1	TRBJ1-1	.	TGCGCCAGCAGCCAAGGGAGTGGACAGGGGATTAAGGGCAGGGACACTGAAGCTTTCTTT	CASSQGSGQGIKGRDTEAFF
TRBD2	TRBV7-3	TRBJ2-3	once	TGTGCCAGCAGCTTGTACTCGGGAGGGGATACGCAGTATTTT	CASSLYSGGDTQYF
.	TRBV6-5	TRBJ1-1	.	TGTGCCAGCAGTCCACTAAGAGGGGGGGCTGGGGCTTTCTTT	CASSPLRGGAGAFF
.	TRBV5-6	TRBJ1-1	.	TGTGCCAGCAGCTTGGGGGGGGGCCCCAATCCTCCTGAAGCTTTCTTT	CASSLGGGPNPPEAFF